The rows below give T cell receptor beta chains drawn from one sample of a study of T cell responses to AZD1222 COVID-19 vaccine. The protocol was immunoSEQ multiplex PCR, while the TCRdb copy is restricted to in-frame clones and leaves out a portion. The sample consists of about 140,000 clones, 93% of them appearing once. The material sequenced was peripheral blood, taken on day 0 of AZD1222 vaccination. Every receptor here comes from an adult in good health. Each CDR3 is given with its conserved first and last residue. The D gene is left open where the match is weak. Some rows have no size entry. The others give once, few or many, or a class for an expanded clone.

D,J,V,size,DNA,CDR3
-,TRBJ2-5,TRBV24-1,-,TGTGCCACCAGCGGGGGGACAGGCTACCAAGAGACCCAGTACTTC,CATSGGTGYQETQYF
TRBD1,TRBJ1-1,TRBV5-1,-,TGCGCCAGCAGCCCTCGGACAGGGGGGAACACTGAAGCTTTCTTT,CASSPRTGGNTEAFF
-,TRBJ2-4,TRBV19,once,TGTGCCAGTAGTTCAGGAGACAAAAACATTCAGTACTTC,CASSSGDKNIQYF
-,TRBJ2-2,TRBV5-1,-,TGCGCCAGCAGCTTGTTAGGGTTCGGTGGCGGGACACCCAACACCGGGGAGCTGTTTTTT,CASSLLGFGGGTPNTGELFF
-,TRBJ2-7,TRBV5-4,-,TGTGCCAGCAGCCTGGAGTCCTACGAGCAGTACTTC,CASSLESYEQYF
-,TRBJ1-1,TRBV12-5,-,TGTGCTAGTGGTTTGGGGAACACTGAAGCTTTCTTT,CASGLGNTEAFF
-,TRBJ1-2,TRBV7-9,-,TGTGCCAGCACCCGCAGGGTTTTTTATGGCTACACCTTC,CASTRRVFYGYTF
-,TRBJ1-1,TRBV29-1,-,TGCAGCGTTGGGGAGGGGAACACTGAAGCTTTCTTT,CSVGEGNTEAFF
TRBD1,TRBJ1-1,TRBV27,-,TGTGCCAGCAGTAAGGGACAGGTCGGCAGGGAAGCTTTCTTT,CASSKGQVGREAFF
-,TRBJ1-5,TRBV19,-,TGTGCCAGTAGTACCGCCCCAGGTGCGGGAGGCTCGCCCCAGCATTTT,CASSTAPGAGGSPQHF
-,TRBJ2-2,TRBV5-1,-,TGCGCCAGCAGCTTGACAGGGTTCATTTCCGGGGAGCTGTTTTTT,CASSLTGFISGELFF
-,TRBJ2-5,TRBV11-2,-,TGTGCCAGCACCAAAAATAGTATGGAGACCCAGTACTTC,CASTKNSMETQYF
-,TRBJ2-3,TRBV20-1,-,TGCAGTGCTAGTGGCCCGGCAGATACGCAGTATTTT,CSASGPADTQYF
-,TRBJ2-7,TRBV5-4,-,TGTGCCAGCAGCTGGGGGCAGAGGGGCGACGAGCAGTACTTC,CASSWGQRGDEQYF
-,TRBJ2-7,TRBV3-1/TRBV3-2,-,TGTGCCAGCAGCCAAGATTCCCAGTGGGGCGAGCAGTACTTC,CASSQDSQWGEQYF
TRBD1,TRBJ1-2,TRBV19,few,TGTGCCAGTACCCCGGGGACAGGGGGATATGGCTACACCTTC,CASTPGTGGYGYTF
TRBD1,TRBJ1-2,TRBV28,-,TGTGCCAGCAGTGAGGACAGGGGGCGATATGGCTACACCTTC,CASSEDRGRYGYTF
-,TRBJ1-1,TRBV30,-,TGTGCCTGGGATGAAGCCATGAACACTGAAGCTTTCTTT,CAWDEAMNTEAFF
TRBD1,TRBJ2-7,TRBV5-1,-,TGCGCCAGCAGCTTGACCGGACAGGGCTACTACGAGCAGTACTTC,CASSLTGQGYYEQYF
-,TRBJ1-4,TRBV18,once,TGTGCCAGCTCACCTCCGGACAGCGCTCCGGAAAAACTGTTTTTT,CASSPPDSAPEKLFF
TRBD2,TRBJ2-1,TRBV19,-,TGTGCCAGTAGTATCGGCAGGACTAGCGGCTACAATGAGCAGTTCTTC,CASSIGRTSGYNEQFF
-,TRBJ1-1,TRBV6-5,-,TGTGCCAGCAGTTACGGCAGGACAGTGAACACTGAAGCTTTCTTT,CASSYGRTVNTEAFF
TRBD2,TRBJ2-4,TRBV6-1,-,TGTGCCAGCAGTGAAGCACTAGCGGGAGTTTTAAACATTCAGTACTTC,CASSEALAGVLNIQYF
-,TRBJ1-2,TRBV3-1/TRBV3-2,-,TGTGCCAGCAGCCGGGACAACGATTATGGCTACACCTTC,CASSRDNDYGYTF
TRBD1,TRBJ1-2,TRBV19,-,TGTGCCAGTAGTATCCTCGTGACAGGGGCGCGCTATGGCTACACCTTC,CASSILVTGARYGYTF
TRBD2,TRBJ2-7,TRBV5-1,-,TGCGCCAGCAGCTTGGCCGGCGCGGGAGGGATGAACGAGCAGTACTTC,CASSLAGAGGMNEQYF
-,TRBJ1-1,TRBV28,-,TGTGCCAGCAGTTCCCCGGACCGTTCTGAAGCTTTCTTT,CASSSPDRSEAFF
-,TRBJ1-4,TRBV30,-,TGTGCCTGGAGCGAACCTAACCGGGCCATCTTTGAAAAACTGTTTTTT,CAWSEPNRAIFEKLFF